Sequencing of this T cell receptor (beta chain) was carried out in a study of tumour-infiltrating T cells in Burkitt lymphoma (dated by TCRdb to the early 2020s). Study-level background: All epidemiological subtypes of Burkitt lymphoma were represented in the cohort, which was made up of 82 patients. Clinical outcome was correlated with TCR repertoire data, and overall and progression-free survival were found to be predicted by productive clonality independently of established prognosticators, including age at diagnosis.

Overall study outcomes, separate from this receptor: Several public clonotypes shared across numerous Burkitt lymphoma patients were found, and shared tumour neoantigen selection absent from diffuse large B-cell lymphoma was thereby suggested.

About this clone: The antigen it recognizes is unknown. No per-base quality is available; no much larger clone lies one base away.

Library preparation used the immunoSEQ multiplex PCR assay. TCRdb holds this immuneACCESS table with in-frame rearrangements only. Some clones are missing; in checked studies, unresolved V genes explain under half, and the rest has no known cause. This sample gives around 48,000 clones in total; around 30% of them show up just once. The ten largest clones represent roughly 2.8% of the sample. Sequences SGHDT (CDR1) and YYEEEE (CDR2) are obtained from the germline V gene. CDR3 length: 13 amino acids, cysteine to phenylalanine. Just CDR3 DNA is preserved here, 39 bases in frame from base 1. Trimming costs V 2 bases and J 2 bases, and their ends lie 8 bases apart.

This receptor was taken from a human donor with Burkitt lymphoma. The rearrangement joined TRBV5-6 to TRBJ2-7; the D segment could be TRBD2, given 5 matching bases. The sequencing sample was made of tumor tissue. The CDR3 in this case is CASSFGNPYEQYF. The DNA is as follows: TGTGCCAGCAGCTTCGGGAATCCCTACGAGCAGTACTTC.